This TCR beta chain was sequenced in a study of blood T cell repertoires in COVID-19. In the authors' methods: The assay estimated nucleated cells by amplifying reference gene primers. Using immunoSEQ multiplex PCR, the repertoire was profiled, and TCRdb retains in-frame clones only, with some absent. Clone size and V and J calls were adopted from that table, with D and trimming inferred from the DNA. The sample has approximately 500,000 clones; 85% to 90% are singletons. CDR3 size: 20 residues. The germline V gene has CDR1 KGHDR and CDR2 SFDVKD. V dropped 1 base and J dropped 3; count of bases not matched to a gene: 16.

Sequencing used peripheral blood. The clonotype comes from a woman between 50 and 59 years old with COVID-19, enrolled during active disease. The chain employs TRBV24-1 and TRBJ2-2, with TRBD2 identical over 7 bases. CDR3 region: CATSDFGDYKLPTYTGELFF. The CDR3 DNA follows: TGTGCCACCAGTGATTTCGGGGACTACAAACTGCCGACCTACACCGGGGAGCTGTTTTTT.